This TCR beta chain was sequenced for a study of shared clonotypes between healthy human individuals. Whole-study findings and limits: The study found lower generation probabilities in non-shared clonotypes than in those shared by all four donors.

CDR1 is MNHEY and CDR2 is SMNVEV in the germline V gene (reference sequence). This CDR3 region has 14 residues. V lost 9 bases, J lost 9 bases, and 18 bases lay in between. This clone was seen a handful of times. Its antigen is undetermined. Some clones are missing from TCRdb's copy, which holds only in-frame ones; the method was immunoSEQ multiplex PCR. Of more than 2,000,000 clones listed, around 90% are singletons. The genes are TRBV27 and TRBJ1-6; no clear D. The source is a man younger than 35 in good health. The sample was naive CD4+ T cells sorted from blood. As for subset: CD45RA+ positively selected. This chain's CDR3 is CASGWRAGSSPLHF. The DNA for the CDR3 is TGTGCCAGTGGGTGGCGGGCAGGTAGTTCACCCCTCCACTTT.